The source of this TCR beta chain is a study of blood T cell repertoires in COVID-19. Whole-study context: COVID-19 samples from acute and convalescent phases originated in the United States, Italy and Spain. Sample material is recorded as cDNA or gDNA derived from T cells, B-cell-depleted T cells, or PBMCs.

In the original workflow: For nucleated cells, counts were estimated from reference gene primer amplification. The assay was immunoSEQ multiplex PCR, and TCRdb's table has in-frame clones only and misses some. V, J and clone size are taken as reported in that table, and D and trimming were inferred from the DNA itself. Found here are tens of thousands of clones, over 70% of them singletons; the top ten hold 8%. Looked up from germline, CDR1 is LGHDT and CDR2 is YNNKEL (reference sequence). This CDR3 is built from 14 residues. Between the trimmed V and J ends, which lost 4 bases and 3 bases, there was a span of 12 bases.

This sequence originates from a man in his fifties with acute or convalescent COVID-19. This chain connects TRBV3-1 (or the pseudogene TRBV3-2) to TRBJ1-2; D is possibly TRBD1 (5 bases). Sequencing used peripheral blood. The CDR3 spells CASSPSWGDYGYTF. The CDR3 DNA follows: TGTGCCAGCAGCCCCTCCTGGGGCGACTATGGCTACACCTTC.